This T cell receptor (beta chain) emerged from a study of shared clonotypes between healthy human individuals. Profiling relied on immunoSEQ multiplex PCR, and the TCRdb table lists in-frame clones only, not all of them. The sample shows some 2,500,000 clones, around 90% of them seen only once. V was pared by 1 base and J by 6 bases, with 18 bases between. The CDR3 extends over 16 amino acids. CDR1 KGHSH and CDR2 LQKENI come from the germline V gene. Input material: naive CD4+ T cells from PBMCs. Subset: CD45RA+ positively selected. The chain links TRBV18 to TRBJ1-2, with unresolved D. This sequence originates from a man between 18 and 29 years old in good health. Some clones in this sample may be carry-over from other donors' samples. The CDR3 bases are TGTGCCAGCTCACCACGGAAGGCCACGACACAAGATGGCTACACCTTC. Its translation is CASSPRKATTQDGYTF.